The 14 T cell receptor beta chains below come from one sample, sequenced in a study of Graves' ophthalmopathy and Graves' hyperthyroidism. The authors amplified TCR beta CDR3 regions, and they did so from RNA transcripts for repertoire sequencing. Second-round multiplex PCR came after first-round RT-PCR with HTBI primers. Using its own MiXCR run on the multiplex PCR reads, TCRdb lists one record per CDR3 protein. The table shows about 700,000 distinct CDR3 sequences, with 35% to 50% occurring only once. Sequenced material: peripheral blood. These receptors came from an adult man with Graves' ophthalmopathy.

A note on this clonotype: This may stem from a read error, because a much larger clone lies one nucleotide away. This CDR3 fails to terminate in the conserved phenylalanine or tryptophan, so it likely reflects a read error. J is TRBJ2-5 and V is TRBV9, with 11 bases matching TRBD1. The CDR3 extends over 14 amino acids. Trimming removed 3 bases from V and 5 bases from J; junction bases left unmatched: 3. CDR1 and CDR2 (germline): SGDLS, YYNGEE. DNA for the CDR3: TGTGCCAGCAGCGGGACAGGGGGCGTCGAGACCCAGTACTGC. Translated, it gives CASSGTGGVETQYC.

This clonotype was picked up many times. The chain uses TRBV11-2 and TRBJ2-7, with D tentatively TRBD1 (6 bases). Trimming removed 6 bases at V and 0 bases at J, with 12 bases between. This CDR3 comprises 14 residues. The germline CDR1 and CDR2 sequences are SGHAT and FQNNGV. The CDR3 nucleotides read TGTGCCAGCAGACAGGGCTCATCCTCCTACGAGCAGTACTTC. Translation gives CASRQGSSSYEQYF.

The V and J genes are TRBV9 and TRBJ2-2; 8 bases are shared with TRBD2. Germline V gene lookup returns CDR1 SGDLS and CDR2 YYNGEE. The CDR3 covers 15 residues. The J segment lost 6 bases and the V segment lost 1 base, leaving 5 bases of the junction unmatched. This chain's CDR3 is CASSVSGSKPGELFF. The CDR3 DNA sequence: TGTGCCAGCAGCGTAAGCGGGAGTAAGCCCGGGGAGCTGTTTTTT.

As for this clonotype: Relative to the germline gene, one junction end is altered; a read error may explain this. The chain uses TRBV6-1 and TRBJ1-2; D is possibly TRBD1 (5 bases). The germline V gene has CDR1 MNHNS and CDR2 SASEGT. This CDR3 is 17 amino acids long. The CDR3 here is CASRNFGGQQLLAGYAF. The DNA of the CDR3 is TGTGCCAGCAGAAATTTTGGAGGACAACAACTACTTGCTGGCTACGCCTTC.

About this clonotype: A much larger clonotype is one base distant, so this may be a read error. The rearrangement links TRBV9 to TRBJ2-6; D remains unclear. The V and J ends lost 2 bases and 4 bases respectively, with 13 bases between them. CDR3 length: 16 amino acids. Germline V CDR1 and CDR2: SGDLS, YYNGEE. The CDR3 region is CASSVAGTAGANVLTF. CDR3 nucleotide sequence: TGTGCCAGCAGCGTGGCCGGTACGGCGGGGGCCAACGTCCTGACTTTC. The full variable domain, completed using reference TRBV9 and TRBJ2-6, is DSGVTQTPKHLITATGQRVTLRCSPRSGDLSVYWYQQSLDQGLQFLIQYYNGEERAKGNILERFSAQQFPDLHSELNLSSLELGDSALYFCASSVAGTAGANVLTFGAGSRLTVL.

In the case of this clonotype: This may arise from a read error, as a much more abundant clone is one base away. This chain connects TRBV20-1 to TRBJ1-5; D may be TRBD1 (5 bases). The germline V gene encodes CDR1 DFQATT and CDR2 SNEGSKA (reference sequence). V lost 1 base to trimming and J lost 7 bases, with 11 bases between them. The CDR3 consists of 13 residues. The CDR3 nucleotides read TGCAGTGCTAGAGGGCAGGGAGGGCAGCCCCAGCATTTT. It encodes CSARGQGGQPQHF.

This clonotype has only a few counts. The CDR3 region has the DNA TGTGCCAGTAGTATCAATCTTTCGGGAACAGAAAAACTGTTTTTT. Protein: CASSINLSGTEKLFF. The chain employs TRBV19 and TRBJ1-4, with unresolved D. Germline CDR1 and CDR2: LNHDA and SQIVND (reference sequence). The CDR3 consists of 15 residues. V was trimmed by 3 bases and J by 8 bases, leaving 16 bases between them.

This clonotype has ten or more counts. In DNA form, the CDR3 reads TGTGCCAGCAGTCGCTCGACAGTGGATGGCTACACCTTC. It codes for CASSRSTVDGYTF. The chain links TRBV6-5 to TRBJ1-2; possible D gene TRBD1, 5 bases. The CDR3 extends over 13 amino acids. Germline CDR1 is MNHEY and CDR2 is SVGAGI. Trimming took 5 bases from V and 6 from J, leaving 13 bases between them.

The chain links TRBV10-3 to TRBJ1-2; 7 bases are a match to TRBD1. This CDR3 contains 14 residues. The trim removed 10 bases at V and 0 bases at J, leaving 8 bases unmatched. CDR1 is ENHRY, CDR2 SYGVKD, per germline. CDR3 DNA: TGTGCCAGCCGACAGGGCTCCACTAACTATGGCTACACCTTC. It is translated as CASRQGSTNYGYTF.

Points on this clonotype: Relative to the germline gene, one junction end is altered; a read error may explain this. CDR3 amino acids: CATSSGGSAYVLTF. The CDR3 DNA follows: TGTGCCACCAGCTCAGGGGGCTCGGCCTACGTCCTGACTTTC. The chain carries TRBV15 and TRBJ2-6; the match to TRBD1 covers 8 bases. The CDR3 runs to 14 residues. Germline assignment: CDR1 LNHNV and CDR2 YYDKDF (reference sequence).

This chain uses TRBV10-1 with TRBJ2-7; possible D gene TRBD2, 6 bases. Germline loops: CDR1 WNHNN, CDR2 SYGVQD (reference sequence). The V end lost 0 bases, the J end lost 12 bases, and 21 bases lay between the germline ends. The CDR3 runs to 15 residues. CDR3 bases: TGCGCCAGCAGTGAGTCGGCAGGCTTCGCCGGGGGTCTGTACTTC. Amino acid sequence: CASSESAGFAGGLYF.

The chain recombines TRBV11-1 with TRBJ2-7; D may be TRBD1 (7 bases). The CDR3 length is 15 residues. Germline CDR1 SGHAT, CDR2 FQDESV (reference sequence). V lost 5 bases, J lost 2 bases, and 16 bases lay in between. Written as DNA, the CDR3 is TGTGCCAGCAGCCCTAGCGAGGGACAGACCTACGAGCAGTACTTC. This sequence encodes CASSPSEGQTYEQYF.

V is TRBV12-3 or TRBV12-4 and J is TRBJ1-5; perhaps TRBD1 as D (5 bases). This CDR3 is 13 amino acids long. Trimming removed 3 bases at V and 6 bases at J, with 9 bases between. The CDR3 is CASSLGDPQPQHF. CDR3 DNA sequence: TGTGCCAGCAGTTTGGGGGATCCTCAGCCCCAGCATTTT.

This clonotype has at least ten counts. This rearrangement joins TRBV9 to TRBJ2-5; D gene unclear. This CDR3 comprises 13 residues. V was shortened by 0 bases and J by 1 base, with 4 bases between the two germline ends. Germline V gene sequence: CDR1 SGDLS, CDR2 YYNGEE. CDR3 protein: CASSVAGQETQYF. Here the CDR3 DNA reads TGTGCCAGCAGCGTAGCGGGCCAAGAGACCCAGTACTTC.